The 13 T cell receptor beta chains below were found in one sample sequenced in a study of shared clonotypes between healthy human individuals. TCRdb keeps only in-frame clones here, not all; method: immunoSEQ multiplex PCR. Among about 2.1 million clones, 85% to 95% were seen once, and the ten largest hold more than 1.5%. It was CD45RO-negative cells, positively selected for CCR7, that made up naive CD8 cells, with terminally differentiated effector memory CD45RA+ cells excluded. Source material: naive CD8+ T cells from PBMCs. Receptor source: a man aged 18 to 30 in good health. Some clones in this sample may be carry-over from other donors' samples.

The table lists this clone with a count of one. The V call is TRBV5-4, the J call TRBJ2-7, with 9 bases that match TRBD2. V was pared by 5 bases and J by 0 bases, with 6 bases of the junction left unmatched. Germline V CDR1 and CDR2: SGHNT, YYREEE (reference sequence). The CDR3 contains 15 residues. DNA of the CDR3: TGTGCCAGCAGGGGGGTTAGCGGGAGCTCCTACGAGCAGTACTTC. Amino acids: CASRGVSGSSYEQYF.

This chain connects TRBV4-3 to TRBJ2-1; the match to TRBD1 covers 8 bases. Germline V CDR1 and CDR2: LGHNA, YSLEER. The CDR3 is 15 amino acids. V shed 0 bases and J 4 bases; nucleotides not matched to a gene: 2. The CDR3 sequence is CASSQDRGPYNEQFF. The CDR3 DNA follows: TGCGCCAGCAGCCAAGACAGGGGGCCTTACAATGAGCAGTTCTTC.

The chain links TRBV29-1 to TRBJ2-5; TRBD2 aligns across 12 bases. The germline V gene encodes CDR1 SQVTM and CDR2 ANQGSEA. This CDR3 has 16 amino acids. Trimming cost V 5 bases and J 2 bases; bases outside gene matches: 9. CDR3 sequence: CSVPGLAGLRQETQYF. The CDR3 nucleotides read TGCAGCGTTCCGGGACTAGCGGGTCTAAGGCAAGAGACCCAGTACTTC.

J is TRBJ1-1 and V is TRBV19; TRBD1 agrees at 8 bases. CDR3 size: 14 residues. CDR1 is LNHDA and CDR2 is SQIVND in the germline V gene (reference sequence). The V and J ends lost 5 bases and 6 bases, in that order; junction bases with no gene match: 8. CDR3 residues: CASSSRQGSPEAFF. For the CDR3, the DNA is TGTGCCAGTAGTTCCCGACAGGGGTCCCCTGAAGCTTTCTTT.

The chain joins TRBV27 to TRBJ2-2; D is possibly TRBD2 (6 bases). The germline V gene has CDR1 MNHEY and CDR2 SMNVEV (reference sequence). The length of the CDR3 is 14 residues. Deletions cut 4 bases from V and 7 bases from J, with 13 bases between. The CDR3: CASSSGTLGGELFF. The CDR3 DNA reads TGTGCCAGCAGTTCGGGGACTCTAGGCGGGGAGCTGTTTTTT.

Note on this clone: Other DNA sequences in the sample encode the same CDR3. This chain links TRBV9 with TRBJ2-5, with D unclear. The germline gives CDR1 SGDLS, CDR2 YYNGEE. The CDR3 length is 14 residues. V dropped 0 bases and J dropped 4 bases, with 10 bases sitting between them. Written as DNA, the CDR3 is TGTGCCAGCAGCGTAGAAGGACGCGGAGAGACCCAGTACTTC. Its protein product is CASSVEGRGETQYF.

A remark on this clone: Other DNA sequences within the sample encode an identical CDR3. The chain has TRBV11-2 and TRBJ2-7, with D hard to call. CDR3 length equals 14 residues. The germline V gene has CDR1 SGHAT and CDR2 FQNNGV. Trimming stripped 3 bases from V and 0 bases from J, with 9 bases between. CDR3 region: CASSFTASSYEQYF. The CDR3 bases are TGTGCCAGCAGCTTTACGGCGTCCTCCTACGAGCAGTACTTC. The entire variable domain, with the rest obtained from reference TRBV11-2 and TRBJ2-7, is as follows: EAGVAQSPRYKIIEKRQSVAFWCNPISGHATLYWYQQILGQGPKLLIQFQNNGVVDDSQLPKDRFSAERLKGVDSTLKIQPAKLEDSAVYLCASSFTASSYEQYFGPGTRLTVT.

This chain joins TRBV11-2 and TRBJ2-7; possibly TRBD1 for D (5 bases). The V end lost 7 bases, the J end lost 1 base, and 20 bases lay between the germline ends. CDR3 length: 16 amino acids. Germline V gene data show CDR1 as SGHAT and CDR2 as FQNNGV. The CDR3 region is CASTEWDPKGSYEQYF. The CDR3 coding sequence is TGTGCCAGCACCGAGTGGGATCCCAAGGGGTCCTACGAGCAGTACTTC.

In regard to this clone: Other DNA sequences of this sample code for an identical CDR3. The gene calls are TRBV20-1 and TRBJ2-7; D is undetermined. CDR3 size: 10 residues. The V gene lost 7 bases and the J gene lost 1 base, with 5 bases spanning the gap. The V gene's germline CDR1 is DFQATT and CDR2 SNEGSKA (reference sequence). The CDR3 nucleotides are TGCAGTGTCGGGTCCTACGAGCAGTACTTC. Its translation: CSVGSYEQYF.

To note about this clone: A clone one base away is much larger, so this may be a read error. The chain is built from TRBV7-3 and TRBJ1-1; D is ambiguous. The CDR3 is made up of 12 amino acids. Germline V gene sequence: CDR1 SGHTA, CDR2 FQGTGA. V lost 3 bases, J lost 3 bases, and 5 bases lay in between. DNA for the CDR3: TGTGCCAGCAGCTTCCGGGACACTGAAGCTTTCTTT. Amino acids: CASSFRDTEAFF.

This clone has just one count. The chain uses TRBV28 and TRBJ2-7, with D possibly TRBD1 on 6 matching bases. This CDR3 is 15 amino acids long. Trimming removed 6 bases from V and 3 bases from J, with 18 bases in between. Germline loops: CDR1 MDHEN, CDR2 SYDVKM. CDR3 nucleotide sequence: TGTGCCAGCAGCGATCCAGGGGTAAGGAGCTACGAGCAGTACTTC. This sequence encodes CASSDPGVRSYEQYF.

V gene TRBV6-6 combines with J gene TRBJ2-7; TRBD2 matches at 11 bases. This CDR3 contains 15 residues. Losses at the gene ends were 5 bases for V and 2 bases for J; bases not matched to a gene: 5. Germline-derived CDR1 and CDR2 are MNHNY and SVGAGI (reference sequence). The CDR3 sequence: CASSPRLAGPYEQYF. CDR3 DNA sequence: TGTGCCAGCAGTCCGCGACTAGCGGGACCCTACGAGCAGTACTTC.

This chain connects TRBV15 to TRBJ2-5; the D gene is possibly TRBD2 (5 bases). There are 17 residues in the CDR3. CDR1 LNHNV and CDR2 YYDKDF come from the germline V gene (reference sequence). Trimming removed 0 bases at V and 2 bases at J, with 16 bases between. CDR3 sequence: CATSRERERRNQETQYF. The CDR3 bases are TGTGCCACCAGCAGAGAGAGGGAGCGACGGAATCAAGAGACCCAGTACTTC. Variable domain in full (rest from reference TRBV15 and TRBJ2-5): DAMVIQNPRYQVTQFGKPVTLSCSQTLNHNVMYWYQQKSSQAPKLLFHYYDKDFNNEADTPDNFQSRRPNTSFCFLDIRSPGLGDTAMYLCATSRERERRNQETQYFGPGTRLLVL.